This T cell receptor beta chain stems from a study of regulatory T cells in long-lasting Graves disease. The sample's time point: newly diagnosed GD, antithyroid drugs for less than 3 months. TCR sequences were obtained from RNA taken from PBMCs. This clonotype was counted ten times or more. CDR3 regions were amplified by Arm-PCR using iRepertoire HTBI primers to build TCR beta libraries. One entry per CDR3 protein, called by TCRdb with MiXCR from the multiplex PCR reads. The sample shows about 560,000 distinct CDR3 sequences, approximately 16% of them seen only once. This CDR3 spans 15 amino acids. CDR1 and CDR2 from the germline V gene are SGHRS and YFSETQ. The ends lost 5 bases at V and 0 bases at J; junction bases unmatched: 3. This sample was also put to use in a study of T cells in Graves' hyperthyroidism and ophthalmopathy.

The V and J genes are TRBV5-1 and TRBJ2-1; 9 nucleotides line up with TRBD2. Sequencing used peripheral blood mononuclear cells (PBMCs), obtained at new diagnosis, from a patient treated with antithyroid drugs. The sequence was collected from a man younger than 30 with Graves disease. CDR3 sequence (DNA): TGCGCCAGCAGGGCTAGCGGGGTCTCCTACAATGAGCAGTTCTTC. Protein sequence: CASRASGVSYNEQFF.